This TCR beta chain was obtained from a study of cytomegalovirus exposure and HLA in healthy donors. Study-level findings and limits: Listed as cytomegalovirus-associated were roughly 180 TCR beta chains. For most TCR beta V segments, an earlier analysis put the productive rate at about 87% or about 30% of the time.

From germline, CDR1 is LNHDA and CDR2 SQIVND (reference sequence). The CDR3 extends over 16 amino acids. V lost 0 bases, J lost 8 bases, and 14 bases lay in between. A multiplex PCR was run with 60 Vbeta primers and 13 Jbeta primers. Libraries were prepared by immunoSEQ multiplex PCR; TCRdb keeps only in-frame clonotypes and omits some of them. The data show roughly 180,000 clones, approximately 84% seen once. About this clone itself: The antigen is not known.

The sequenced sample consisted of PBMCs. The clonotype was recovered from a girl aged 10-17 years in good health and CMV-seropositive. The chain is built from TRBV19 and TRBJ1-6; possibly TRBD1 for D (6 bases). This chain's CDR3 is CASSIDARGGYSPLHF. The CDR3 DNA is TGTGCCAGTAGTATAGACGCCAGGGGTGGGTATTCACCCCTCCACTTT. The whole variable domain, remainder taken from reference TRBV19 and TRBJ1-6, is DGGITQSPKYLFRKEGQNVTLSCEQNLNHDAMYWYRQDPGQGLRLIYYSQIVNDFQKGDIAEGYSVSREKKESFPLTVTSAQKNPTAFYLCASSIDARGGYSPLHFGNGTRLTVT.